The clone carrying this T cell receptor (beta chain) occurred many times. Its antigen is still unknown. The record originates from a study of type 1 regulatory T cells. About the research overall: T-allo10 is an in vitro-generated, Tr1-enriched CD4 T cell product specific for alloantigen. Study-level findings and limits: Compared with non-Tr1 cells, Tr1 cells showed a narrower TCR repertoire.

This CDR3 spans 14 amino acids. With 3 bases clipped from V and 8 bases from J, the junction kept 9 bases outside the gene matches. Looked up from germline, CDR1 is DFQATT and CDR2 is SNEGSKA (reference sequence). TCRdb itself ran the reads through MiXCR, one entry per CDR3 protein. The sample consists of about 42,000 distinct CDR3 sequences, about 12% of them appearing once. The chain is built from TRBV20-1 and TRBJ2-1; 8 bases align to TRBD2. Material for sequencing was cultured non-Tr1 T cells, either the whole culture or a sorted T cell fraction (not recorded which). The TCR was taken from a human donor in good health. The CDR3 reads CSASSGRAFDEQFF. The CDR3 DNA follows: TGCAGTGCTAGTTCCGGGAGGGCCTTTGATGAGCAGTTCTTC.